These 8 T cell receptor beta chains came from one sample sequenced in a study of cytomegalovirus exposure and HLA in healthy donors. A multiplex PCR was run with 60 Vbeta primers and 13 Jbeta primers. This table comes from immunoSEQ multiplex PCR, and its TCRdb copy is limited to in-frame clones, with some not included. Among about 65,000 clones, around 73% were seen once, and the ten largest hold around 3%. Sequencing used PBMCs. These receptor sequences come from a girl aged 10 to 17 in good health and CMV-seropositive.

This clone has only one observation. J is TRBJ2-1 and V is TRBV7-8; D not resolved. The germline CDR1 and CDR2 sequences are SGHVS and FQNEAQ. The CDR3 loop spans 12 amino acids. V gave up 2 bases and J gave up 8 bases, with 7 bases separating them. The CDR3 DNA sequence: TGTGCCAGCAGCTTATTGGCAGATGAGCAGTTCTTC. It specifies CASSLLADEQFF.

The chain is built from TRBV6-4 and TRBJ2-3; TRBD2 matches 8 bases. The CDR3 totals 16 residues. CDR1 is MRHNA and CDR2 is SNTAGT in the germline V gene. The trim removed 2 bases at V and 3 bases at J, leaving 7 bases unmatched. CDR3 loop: CASSDTGTGGTDTQYF. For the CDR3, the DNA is TGTGCCAGCAGTGACACTGGGACGGGGGGGACAGATACGCAGTATTTT.

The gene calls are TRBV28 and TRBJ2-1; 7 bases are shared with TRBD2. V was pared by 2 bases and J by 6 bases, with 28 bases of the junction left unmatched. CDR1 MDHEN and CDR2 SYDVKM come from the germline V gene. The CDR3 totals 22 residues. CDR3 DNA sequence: TGTGCCAGCAGTTTAATCTTCCCCCCCCGCGGGAGCTCCGGGGGGAAAGCCAATGAGCAGTTCTTC. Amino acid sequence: CASSLIFPPRGSSGGKANEQFF.

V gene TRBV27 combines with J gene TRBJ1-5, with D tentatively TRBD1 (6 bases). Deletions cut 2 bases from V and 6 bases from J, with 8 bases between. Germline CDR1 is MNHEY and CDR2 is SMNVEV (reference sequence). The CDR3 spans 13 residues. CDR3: CASSLVGAQPQHF. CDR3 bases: TGTGCCAGCAGTTTAGTGGGGGCTCAGCCCCAGCATTTT.

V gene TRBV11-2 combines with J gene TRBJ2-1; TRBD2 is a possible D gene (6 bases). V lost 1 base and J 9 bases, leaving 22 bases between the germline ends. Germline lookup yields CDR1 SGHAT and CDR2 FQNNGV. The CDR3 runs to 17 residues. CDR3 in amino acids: CASSLGRGTRDRGEQFF. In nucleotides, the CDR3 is TGTGCCAGCAGCTTAGGGAGGGGTACTAGGGACCGTGGTGAGCAGTTCTTC.

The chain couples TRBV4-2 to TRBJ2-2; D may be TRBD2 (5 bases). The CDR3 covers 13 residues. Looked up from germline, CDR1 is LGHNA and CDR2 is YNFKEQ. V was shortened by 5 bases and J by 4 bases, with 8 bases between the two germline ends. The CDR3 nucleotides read TGTGCCAGCAGCAGTCGGGGCACCGGGGAGCTGTTTTTT. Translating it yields CASSSRGTGELFF.

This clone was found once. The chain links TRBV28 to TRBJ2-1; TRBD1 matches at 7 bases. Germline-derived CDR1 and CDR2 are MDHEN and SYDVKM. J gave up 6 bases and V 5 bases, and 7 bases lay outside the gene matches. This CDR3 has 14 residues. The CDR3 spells CASSADRVGNEQFF. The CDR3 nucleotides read TGTGCCAGCAGTGCAGACAGGGTGGGCAATGAGCAGTTCTTC.

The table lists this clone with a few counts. This CDR3 reads CASSFGNTEAFF. The DNA of the CDR3 is TGTGCCAGCAGCTTCGGGAACACTGAAGCTTTCTTT. The V gene is TRBV7-9, the J gene TRBJ1-1, with unresolved D. Trimming removed 3 bases from V and 1 base from J, with 3 bases in between. Germline assignment: CDR1 SEHNR and CDR2 FQNEAQ (reference sequence). CDR3 length: 12 amino acids.